These 5 T cell receptor beta chains were all obtained from the same sample, sequenced in a study of neoadjuvant nivolumab and ipilimumab in lung cancer. Profiled with immunoSEQ multiplex PCR; TCRdb holds only in-frame clones, not every one. The sample carries about 28,000 clones, about three quarters recorded once. The specimen comprised tumor tissue, sampled after neoadjuvant nivolumab, alone or with ipilimumab, at or shortly before surgery. Receptors originate from an adult with non-small cell lung cancer.

This chain uses TRBV7-2 with TRBJ2-7; 7 bases are shared with TRBD2. Germline CDR1 and CDR2: SGHTA and FQGNSA. J gave up 5 bases and V 2 bases, and 15 bases lay outside the gene matches. This CDR3 comprises 17 residues. CDR3 nucleotides: TGTGCCAGCAGCTTAAACTTGTTAAGCGGGGCGACGGACGAGCAGTACTTC. Its translation is CASSLNLLSGATDEQYF.

The chain uses TRBV28 and TRBJ1-1; no firm D call. The V end was cut by 2 bases, the J end by 4 bases, with 14 bases between. CDR3 length equals 15 residues. CDR1 and CDR2 from the germline V gene are MDHEN and SYDVKM. The CDR3 coding sequence is TGTGCCAGCAGTTTAGGAGGTAGGGTGAGCACTGAAGCTTTCTTT. Its translation is CASSLGGRVSTEAFF.

This chain uses TRBV9 with TRBJ1-1; D not resolved. In germline, CDR1 is SGDLS, CDR2 YYNGEE. Trimming removed 4 bases from V and 5 bases from J, with 18 bases in between. The CDR3 sequence is 15 residues long. CDR3: CASSPQGGVGTEAFF. CDR3 in DNA: TGTGCCAGCAGCCCCCAAGGCGGGGTTGGAACTGAAGCTTTCTTT. Full variable domain (missing parts from reference TRBV9 and TRBJ1-1): DSGVTQTPKHLITATGQRVTLRCSPRSGDLSVYWYQQSLDQGLQFLIQYYNGEERAKGNILERFSAQQFPDLHSELNLSSLELGDSALYFCASSPQGGVGTEAFFGQGTRLTVV.

This clone was detected once. J is TRBJ1-2 and V is TRBV6-5, with D uncertain. V lost 4 bases and J lost 2, with 5 bases in between. The germline CDR1 and CDR2 sequences are MNHEY and SVGAGI. The CDR3 is made up of 12 amino acids. The CDR3 sequence: CASSSTNYGYTF. The CDR3, as DNA: TGTGCCAGCAGTTCGACGAACTATGGCTACACCTTC.

The chain has TRBV30 and TRBJ2-4, with 9 bases fitting TRBD1. Unmatched junction bases numbered 4, after V lost 4 bases and J lost 6 bases. The germline V gene has CDR1 GTSNPN and CDR2 SVGIG (reference sequence). The CDR3 has 13 amino acids. As DNA, the CDR3 is TGTGCCTGGACACAGGGGGCGGGAAACATTCAGTACTTC. This encodes CAWTQGAGNIQYF.